This T cell receptor (beta chain) was profiled in a study of shared clonotypes between healthy human individuals. About the research overall: Every donor yielded three CD4 naive, three CD4 memory, two CD8 naive and one CD8 memory plate.

Regarding this clone: Its antigen is as yet unknown.

Whole-study results and caveats: Sharing across a handful of donors was seen in about 5% of naive CD4 clonotypes. Generation probabilities were higher for clonotypes shared across all four sorted-subset donors than for unshared ones.

Each sorted subset replicate got 200 ng genomic DNA, 30,000 or so genomes. Here immunoSEQ multiplex PCR was the method, and the copy in TCRdb shows in-frame clones only, minus some. The sample shows about 1 million clones, about 77% of them seen only once. The CDR3 covers 14 residues. Looked up from germline, CDR1 is SQVTM and CDR2 is ANQGSEA. Trimming removed 4 bases at V and 5 bases at J, with 17 bases between. The source of this sequence is a man aged 18-30 years in good health. Input material: memory CD4+ T cells sorted from blood. Subset described: CD45RA-negative fraction. The chain joins TRBV29-1 to TRBJ2-5; the D gene could be TRBD1 or TRBD2 (5 bases each). The CDR3 loop is CSVARDGTRETQYF. The CDR3, as DNA: TGCAGCGTTGCAAGGGACGGAACAAGGGAGACCCAGTACTTC.